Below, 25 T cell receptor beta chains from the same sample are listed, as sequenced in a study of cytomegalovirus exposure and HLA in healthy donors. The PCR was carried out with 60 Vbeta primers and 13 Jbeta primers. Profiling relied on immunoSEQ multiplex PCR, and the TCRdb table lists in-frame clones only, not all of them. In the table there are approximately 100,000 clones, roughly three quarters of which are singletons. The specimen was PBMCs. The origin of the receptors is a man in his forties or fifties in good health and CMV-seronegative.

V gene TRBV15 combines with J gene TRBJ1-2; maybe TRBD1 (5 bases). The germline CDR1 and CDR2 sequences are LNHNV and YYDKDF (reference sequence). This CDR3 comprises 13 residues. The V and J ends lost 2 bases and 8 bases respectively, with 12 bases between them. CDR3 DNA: TGTGCCACCAGCAGAACAGACAGAAGGGGCTACACCTTC. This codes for CATSRTDRRGYTF.

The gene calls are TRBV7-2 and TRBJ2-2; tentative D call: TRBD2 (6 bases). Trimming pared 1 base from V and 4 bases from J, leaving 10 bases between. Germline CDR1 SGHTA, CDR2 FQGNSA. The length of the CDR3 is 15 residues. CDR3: CASSLVEGLTGELFF. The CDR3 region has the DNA TGTGCCAGCAGCTTAGTGGAGGGGCTCACCGGGGAGCTGTTTTTT.

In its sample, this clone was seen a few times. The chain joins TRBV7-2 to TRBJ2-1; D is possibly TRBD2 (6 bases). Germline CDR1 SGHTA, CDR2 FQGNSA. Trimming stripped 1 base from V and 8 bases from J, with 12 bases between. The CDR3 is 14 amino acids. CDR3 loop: CASSLVPGVDEQFF. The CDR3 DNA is TGTGCCAGCAGCTTAGTTCCGGGGGTAGATGAGCAGTTCTTC.

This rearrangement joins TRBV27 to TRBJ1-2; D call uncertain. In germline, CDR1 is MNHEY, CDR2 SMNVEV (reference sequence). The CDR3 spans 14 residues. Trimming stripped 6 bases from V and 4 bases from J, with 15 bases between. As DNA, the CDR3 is TGTGCCAGCAGGTCGGGCGGGGAGGTCTATGGCTACACCTTC. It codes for CASRSGGEVYGYTF.

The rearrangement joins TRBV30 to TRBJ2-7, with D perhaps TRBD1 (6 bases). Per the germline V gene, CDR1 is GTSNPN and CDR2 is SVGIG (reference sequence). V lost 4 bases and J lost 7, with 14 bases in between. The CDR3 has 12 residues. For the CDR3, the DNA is TGTGCCTGGACCCCTGGGGGCAGGGAGCAGTACTTC. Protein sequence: CAWTPGGREQYF.

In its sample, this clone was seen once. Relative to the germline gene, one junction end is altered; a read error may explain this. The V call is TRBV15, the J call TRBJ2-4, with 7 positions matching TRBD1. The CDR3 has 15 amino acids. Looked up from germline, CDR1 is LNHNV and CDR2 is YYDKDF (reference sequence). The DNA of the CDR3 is TGTACCACCAGAACAGACAGGGAAGGAAAAAACATTCAGTACTTC. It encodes CTTRTDREGKNIQYF.

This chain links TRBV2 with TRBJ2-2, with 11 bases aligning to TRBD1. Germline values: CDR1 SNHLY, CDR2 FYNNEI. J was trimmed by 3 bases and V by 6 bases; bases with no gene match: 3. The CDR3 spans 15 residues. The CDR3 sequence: CASSGQGAYTGELFF. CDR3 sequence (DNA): TGTGCCAGCAGCGGACAGGGGGCGTACACCGGGGAGCTGTTTTTT.

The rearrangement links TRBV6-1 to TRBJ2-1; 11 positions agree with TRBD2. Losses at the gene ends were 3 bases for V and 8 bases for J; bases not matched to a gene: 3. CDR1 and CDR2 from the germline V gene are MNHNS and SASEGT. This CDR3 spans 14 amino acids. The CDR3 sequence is CASSETSGVDEQFF. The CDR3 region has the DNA TGTGCCAGCAGTGAGACTAGCGGGGTAGATGAGCAGTTCTTC.

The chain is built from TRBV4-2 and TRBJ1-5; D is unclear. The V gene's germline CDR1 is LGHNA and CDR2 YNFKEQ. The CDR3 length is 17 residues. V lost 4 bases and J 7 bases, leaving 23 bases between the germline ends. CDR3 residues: CASSPRLSGMDGQPQHF. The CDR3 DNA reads TGTGCCAGCAGCCCAAGGCTCTCCGGGATGGATGGGCAGCCCCAGCATTTT.

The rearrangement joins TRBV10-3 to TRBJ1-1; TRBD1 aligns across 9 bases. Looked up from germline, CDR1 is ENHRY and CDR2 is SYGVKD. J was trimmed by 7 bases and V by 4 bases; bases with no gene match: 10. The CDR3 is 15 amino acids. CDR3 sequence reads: CAISGTTGGKSEAFF. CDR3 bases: TGTGCCATCAGTGGGACGACAGGGGGGAAGAGTGAAGCTTTCTTT.

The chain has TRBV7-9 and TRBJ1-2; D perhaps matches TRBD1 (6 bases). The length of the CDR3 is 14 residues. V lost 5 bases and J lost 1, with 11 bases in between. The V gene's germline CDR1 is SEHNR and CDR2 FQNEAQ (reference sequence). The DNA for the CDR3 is TGTGCCAGCAGCCACAGGGTTGATAACTATGGCTACACCTTC. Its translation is CASSHRVDNYGYTF. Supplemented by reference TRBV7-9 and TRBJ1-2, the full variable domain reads DTGVSQNPRHKITKRGQNVTFRCDPISEHNRLYWYRQTLGQGPEFLTYFQNEAQLEKSRLLSDRFSAERPKGSFSTLEIQRTEQGDSAMYLCASSHRVDNYGYTFGSGTRLTVV.

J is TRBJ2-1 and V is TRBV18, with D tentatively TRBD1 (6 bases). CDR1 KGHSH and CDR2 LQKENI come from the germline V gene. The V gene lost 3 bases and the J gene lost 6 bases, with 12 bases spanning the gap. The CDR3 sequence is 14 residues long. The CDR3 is CASSPRQASNEQFF. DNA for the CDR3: TGTGCCAGCTCACCTCGACAGGCCTCCAATGAGCAGTTCTTC.

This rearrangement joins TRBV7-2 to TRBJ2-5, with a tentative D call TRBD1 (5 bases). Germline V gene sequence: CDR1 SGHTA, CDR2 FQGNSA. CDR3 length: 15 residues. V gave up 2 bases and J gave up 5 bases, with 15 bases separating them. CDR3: CASSLSRASVETQYF. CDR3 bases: TGTGCCAGCAGCTTATCCAGGGCAAGTGTTGAGACCCAGTACTTC.

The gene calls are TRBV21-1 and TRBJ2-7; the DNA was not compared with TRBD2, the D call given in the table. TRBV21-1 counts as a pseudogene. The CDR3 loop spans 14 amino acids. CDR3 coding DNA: TGTGCCAGCAGCAGACGCTCTAGGGACTACGAGCAGTACGTC. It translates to CASSRRSRDYEQYV.

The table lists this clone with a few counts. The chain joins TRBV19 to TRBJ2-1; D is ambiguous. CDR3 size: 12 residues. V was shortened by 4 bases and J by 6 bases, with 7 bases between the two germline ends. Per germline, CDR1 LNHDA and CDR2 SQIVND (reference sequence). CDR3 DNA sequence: TGTGCCAGTAGTACCCCCGGCAATGAGCAGTTCTTC. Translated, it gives CASSTPGNEQFF.

The CDR3 spells CASSGQTHYEQYV. The DNA for the CDR3 is TGTGCCAGCAGTGGACAGACACACTACGAGCAGTACGTC. The V call is TRBV6-1, the J call TRBJ2-7, with D perhaps TRBD1 (5 bases). From germline, CDR1 is MNHNS and CDR2 SASEGT. V was trimmed by 4 bases and J by 3 bases, leaving 10 bases between them. The length of the CDR3 is 13 residues.

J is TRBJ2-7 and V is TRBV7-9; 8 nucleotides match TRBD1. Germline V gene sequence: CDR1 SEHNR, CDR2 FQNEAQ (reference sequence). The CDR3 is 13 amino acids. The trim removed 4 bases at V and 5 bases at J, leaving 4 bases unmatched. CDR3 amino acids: CASSSDRAHEQYF. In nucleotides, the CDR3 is TGTGCCAGCAGCTCGGACAGGGCCCACGAGCAGTACTTC.

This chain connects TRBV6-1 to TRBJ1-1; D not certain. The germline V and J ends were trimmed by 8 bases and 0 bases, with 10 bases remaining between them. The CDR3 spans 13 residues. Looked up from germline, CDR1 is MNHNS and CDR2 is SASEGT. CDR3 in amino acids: CASEVGMNTEAFF. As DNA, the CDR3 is TGTGCCAGCGAGGTCGGAATGAACACTGAAGCTTTCTTT.

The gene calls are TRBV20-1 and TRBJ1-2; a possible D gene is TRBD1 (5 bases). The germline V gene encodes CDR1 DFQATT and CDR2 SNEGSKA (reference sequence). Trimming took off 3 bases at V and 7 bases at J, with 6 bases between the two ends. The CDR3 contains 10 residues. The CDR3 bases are TGCAGTGCTAGTGGGGCTGGCTACACCTTC. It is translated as CSASGAGYTF.

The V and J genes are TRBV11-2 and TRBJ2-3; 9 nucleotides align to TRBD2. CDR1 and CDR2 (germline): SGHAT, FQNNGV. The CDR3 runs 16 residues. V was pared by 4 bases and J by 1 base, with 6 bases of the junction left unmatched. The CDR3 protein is CASSSRLAERTDTQYF. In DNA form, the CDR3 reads TGTGCCAGCAGCTCCAGACTAGCGGAGCGCACAGATACGCAGTATTTT.

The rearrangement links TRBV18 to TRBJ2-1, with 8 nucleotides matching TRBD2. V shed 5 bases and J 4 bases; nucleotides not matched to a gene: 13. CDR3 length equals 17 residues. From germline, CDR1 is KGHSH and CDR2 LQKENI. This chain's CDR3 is CASSESRGGRVYNEQFF. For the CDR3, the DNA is TGTGCCAGCTCAGAGTCTCGGGGGGGCCGTGTTTACAATGAGCAGTTCTTC.

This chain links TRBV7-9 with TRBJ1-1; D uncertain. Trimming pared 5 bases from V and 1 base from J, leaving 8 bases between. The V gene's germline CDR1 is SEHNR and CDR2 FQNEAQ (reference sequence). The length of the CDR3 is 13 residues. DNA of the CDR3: TGTGCCAGCAGCAGCTCTGGGAACACTGAAGCTTTCTTT. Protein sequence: CASSSSGNTEAFF.

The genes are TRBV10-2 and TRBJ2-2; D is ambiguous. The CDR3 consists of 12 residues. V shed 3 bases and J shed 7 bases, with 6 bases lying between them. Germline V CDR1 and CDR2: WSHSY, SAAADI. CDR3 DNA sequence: TGCGCCAGCAGTGACCCCGGCGGGGAGCTGTTTTTT. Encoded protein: CASSDPGGELFF.

The CDR3 coding sequence is TGTGCCAGCAGTAGTATAGGACAAAATCCATACAATGAGCAGTTCTTC. Translating gives CASSSIGQNPYNEQFF. The gene calls are TRBV6-4 and TRBJ2-1, with a weak D call TRBD1 (5 bases). Trimming removed 5 bases from V and 4 bases from J, with 18 bases in between. Germline CDR1 and CDR2: MRHNA and SNTAGT. The CDR3 extends over 16 amino acids.

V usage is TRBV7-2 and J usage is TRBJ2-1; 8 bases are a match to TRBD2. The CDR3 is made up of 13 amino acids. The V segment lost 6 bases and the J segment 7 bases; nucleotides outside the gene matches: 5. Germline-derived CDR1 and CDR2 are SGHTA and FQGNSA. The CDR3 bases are TGTGCCAGCAGTCGACGACTAGCGAATGAGCAGTTCTTC. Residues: CASSRRLANEQFF.